Described below is a single T cell receptor beta chain sequence and its context. The CDR3 loop spans 15 amino acids. Germline lookup yields CDR1 SGHAT and CDR2 FQNNGV. With V trimmed by 2 bases and J by 2 bases, 4 bases remained unmatched. The record originates from a study of blood T cell repertoires in COVID-19. Study details: Material from acute and convalescent COVID-19 was sourced from the United States, Italy and Spain.

The authors' processing: From reference gene primer amplification, estimates of nucleated cell counts were derived. Data came from immunoSEQ multiplex PCR; TCRdb stores just in-frame clones and leaves some out. The V and J calls and clone size are taken from that table; D and trimming were inferred from the DNA. The sample holds more than 70,000 clones; over 75% are singletons and the top ten take roughly 5.9%. The sequencing input was peripheral blood. The clonotype originates from a man in his forties or fifties with active COVID-19. This sequence joins TRBV11-2 and TRBJ2-3, with 7 bases fitting TRBD2. CDR3 in amino acids: CASSLRDYNTDTQYF. In nucleotides, the CDR3 is TGTGCCAGCAGCTTAAGGGACTACAACACAGATACGCAGTATTTT.